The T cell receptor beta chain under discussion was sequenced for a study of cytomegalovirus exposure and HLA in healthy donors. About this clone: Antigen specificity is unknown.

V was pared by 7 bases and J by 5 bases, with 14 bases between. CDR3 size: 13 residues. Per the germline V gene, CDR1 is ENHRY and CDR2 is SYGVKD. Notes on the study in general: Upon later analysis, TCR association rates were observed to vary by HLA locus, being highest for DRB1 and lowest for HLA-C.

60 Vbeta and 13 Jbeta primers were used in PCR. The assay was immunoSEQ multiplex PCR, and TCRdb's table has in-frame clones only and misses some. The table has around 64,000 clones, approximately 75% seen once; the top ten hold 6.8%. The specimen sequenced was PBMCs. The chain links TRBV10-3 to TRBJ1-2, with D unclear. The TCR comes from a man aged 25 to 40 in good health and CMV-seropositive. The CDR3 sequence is CAIMEWSGYGYTF. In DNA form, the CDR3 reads TGTGCCATCATGGAATGGTCGGGGTATGGCTACACCTTC.